A single sample is the source of the 10 T cell receptor beta chains below, sequenced in a study of human thymus T cells. Assay used: immunoSEQ multiplex PCR; TCRdb lists only in-frame clones, some missing. In the table there are tens of thousands of clones, 85% to 95% of which are singletons. Input material: blood. These TCRs come from a girl younger than two with a congenital heart defect but otherwise immunologically healthy.

The rearrangement joins TRBV10-3 to TRBJ2-7, with D perhaps TRBD2 (6 bases). The germline V gene encodes CDR1 ENHRY and CDR2 SYGVKD. CDR3 length: 12 amino acids. Deletions cut 11 bases from V and 0 bases from J, with 11 bases between. CDR3: CASGGVSYEQYF. CDR3 DNA sequence: TGTGCCTCCGGAGGGGTCTCCTACGAGCAGTACTTC.

V is TRBV7-6 and J is TRBJ2-7; 10 bases are shared with TRBD2. V shed 2 bases, J shed 2 bases, and the junction held 0 bases outside the gene matches. Germline assignment: CDR1 SGHVS and CDR2 FNYEAQ. This CDR3 region has 14 residues. The CDR3: CASSLLAGAYEQYF. The CDR3 DNA reads as TGTGCCAGCAGCTTACTAGCGGGAGCCTACGAGCAGTACTTC.

The chain recombines TRBV19 with TRBJ1-1; tentatively, D is TRBD1 (5 bases). The CDR3 sequence is 13 residues long. CDR1 LNHDA and CDR2 SQIVND come from the germline V gene (reference sequence). V was clipped by 8 bases and J by 3 bases, with 13 bases between them. Here the CDR3 reads CASGTGGDTEAFF. The DNA for the CDR3 is TGTGCCAGTGGGACTGGTGGGGACACTGAAGCTTTCTTT.

The gene calls are TRBV18 and TRBJ2-5, with 8 bases fitting TRBD2. The germline gives CDR1 KGHSH, CDR2 LQKENI. V gave up 3 bases and J gave up 2 bases; unmatched junction bases: 5. The CDR3 is 15 residues long. The CDR3 is CASSPLGGRQETQYF. Here the CDR3 DNA reads TGTGCCAGCTCACCCCTCGGCGGGAGGCAAGAGACCCAGTACTTC.

The J gene is TRBJ2-3, the V gene TRBV5-1, with a tentative D call TRBD1 (6 bases). The CDR3 is 14 amino acids. Germline V gene data show CDR1 as SGHRS and CDR2 as YFSETQ. The V and J ends lost 4 bases and 4 bases respectively, with 13 bases between them. The chain's CDR3 is CASSHSDSADTQYF. The CDR3 DNA follows: TGCGCCAGCAGCCATTCGGACAGTGCAGATACGCAGTATTTT.

The rearrangement uses TRBV2 and TRBJ2-1, with D perhaps TRBD1 or TRBD2 (5 bases each). The CDR3 runs to 17 residues. Trimming cost V 3 bases and J 3 bases, with 18 bases left between them. Per the germline V gene, CDR1 is SNHLY and CDR2 is FYNNEI. The CDR3 coding sequence is TGTGCCAGCAGTGAGGGGGTAGGGGTGGGGTTCTACAATGAGCAGTTCTTC. Residues: CASSEGVGVGFYNEQFF.

The rearrangement links TRBV9 to TRBJ2-5, with TRBD2 matching over 9 bases. The CDR3 consists of 16 residues. Germline CDR1 reads SGDLS; CDR2 reads YYNGEE. V lost 0 bases to trimming and J lost 5 bases; unmatched junction nucleotides: 8. This CDR3 reads CASSVDGTSGWETQYF. CDR3 nucleotides: TGTGCCAGCAGCGTAGACGGTACTAGCGGGTGGGAGACCCAGTACTTC.

This clone was seen just once. The rearrangement links TRBV21-1 to TRBJ1-2; TRBD1 reflects the table's D call only, with no check against the DNA. TRBV21-1 is annotated as a pseudogene. CDR3 length: 16 amino acids. The CDR3 DNA reads TGTGCCAGCACCCTAAAAGACAGGGACGGTAACTATGGCTACACCTTC. It specifies CASTLKDRDGNYGYTF.

This clone has just one count. V and J are TRBV28 and TRBJ2-6; no clear D. The ends were cut back, 3 bases at V and 3 bases at J, with 0 bases in the middle. The germline V gene encodes CDR1 MDHEN and CDR2 SYDVKM. This CDR3 is 12 amino acids long. The CDR3 DNA follows: TGTGCCAGCAGTTTTGGGGCCAACGTCCTGACTTTC. This translates into CASSFGANVLTF.

The chain recombines TRBV10-3 with TRBJ2-1; D tentatively fits TRBD1 or TRBD2 (6 bases each). Germline-derived CDR1 and CDR2 are ENHRY and SYGVKD. The CDR3 loop spans 15 amino acids. Between the trimmed V and J ends, which lost 11 bases and 9 bases, there was a span of 26 bases. The CDR3 is CAFRGGSGRGSEQFF. In nucleotides, the CDR3 is TGTGCCTTCCGAGGGGGGAGTGGGCGAGGAAGTGAGCAGTTCTTC.